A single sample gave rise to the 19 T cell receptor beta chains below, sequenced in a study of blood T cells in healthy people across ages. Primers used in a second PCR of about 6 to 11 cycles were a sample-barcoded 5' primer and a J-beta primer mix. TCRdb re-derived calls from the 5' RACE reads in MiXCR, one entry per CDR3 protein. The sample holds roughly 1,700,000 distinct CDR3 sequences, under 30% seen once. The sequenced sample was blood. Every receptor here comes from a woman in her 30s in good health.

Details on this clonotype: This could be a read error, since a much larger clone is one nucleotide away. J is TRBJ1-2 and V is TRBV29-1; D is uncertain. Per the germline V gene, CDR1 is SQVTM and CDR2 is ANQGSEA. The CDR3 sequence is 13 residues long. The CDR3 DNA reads TGCAGCGCCAGATTGGACGGGCTATATGTCTACACCTTC. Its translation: CSARLDGLYVYTF. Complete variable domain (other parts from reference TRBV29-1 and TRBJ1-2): SAVISQKPSRDICQRGTSLTIQCQVDSQVTMMFWYRQQPGQSLTLIATANQGSEATYESGFVIDKFPISRPNLTFSTLTVSNMSPEDSSIYLCSARLDGLYVYTFGSGTRLTVV.

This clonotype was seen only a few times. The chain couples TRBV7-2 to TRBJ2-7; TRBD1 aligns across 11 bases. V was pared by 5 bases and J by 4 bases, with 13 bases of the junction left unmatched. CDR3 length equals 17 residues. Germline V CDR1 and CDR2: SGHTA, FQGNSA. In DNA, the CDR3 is TGTGCCAGCAGCCTCCACCTCCGGGGGACAGGGGGGTACGAGCAGTACTTC. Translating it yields CASSLHLRGTGGYEQYF. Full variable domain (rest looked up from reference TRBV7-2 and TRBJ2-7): GAGVSQSPSNKVTEKGKDVELRCDPISGHTALYWYRQSLGQGLEFLIYFQGNSAPDKSGLPSDRFSAERTGGSVSTLTIQRTQQEDSAVYLCASSLHLRGTGGYEQYFGPGTRLTVT.

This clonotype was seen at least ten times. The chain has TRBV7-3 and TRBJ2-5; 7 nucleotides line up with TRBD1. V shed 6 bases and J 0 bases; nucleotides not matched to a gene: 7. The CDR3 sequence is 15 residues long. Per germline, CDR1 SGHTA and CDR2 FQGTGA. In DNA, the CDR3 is TGTGCCAGCAGTCCGGGACAGACATACCAAGAGACCCAGTACTTC. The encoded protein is CASSPGQTYQETQYF.

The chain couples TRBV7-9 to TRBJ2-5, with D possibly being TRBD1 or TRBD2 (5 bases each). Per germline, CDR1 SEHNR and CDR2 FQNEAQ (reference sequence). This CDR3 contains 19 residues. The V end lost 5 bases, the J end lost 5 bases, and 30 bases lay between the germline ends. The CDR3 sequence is CASSLNVLVGRLDGETQYF. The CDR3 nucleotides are TGTGCCAGCAGCCTCAATGTCCTGGTGGGACGGCTAGACGGTGAGACCCAGTACTTC.

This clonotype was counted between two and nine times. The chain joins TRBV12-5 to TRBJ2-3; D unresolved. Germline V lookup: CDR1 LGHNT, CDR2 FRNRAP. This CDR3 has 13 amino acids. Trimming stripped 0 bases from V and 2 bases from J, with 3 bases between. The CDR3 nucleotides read TGTGCTAGTGGTTTGGTCTCCACAGATACGCAGTATTTT. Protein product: CASGLVSTDTQYF.

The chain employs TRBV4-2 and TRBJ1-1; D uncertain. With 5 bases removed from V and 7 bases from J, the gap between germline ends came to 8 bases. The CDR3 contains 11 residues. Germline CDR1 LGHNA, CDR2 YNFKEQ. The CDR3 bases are TGTGCCAGCAGCTCCTCGGTTGAAGCTTTCTTT. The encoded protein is CASSSSVEAFF.

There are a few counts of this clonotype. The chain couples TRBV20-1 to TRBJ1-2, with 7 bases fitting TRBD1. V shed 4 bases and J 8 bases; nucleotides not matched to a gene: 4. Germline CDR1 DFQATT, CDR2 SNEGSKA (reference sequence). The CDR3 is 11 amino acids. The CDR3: CSATQGWGYTF. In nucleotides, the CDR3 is TGCAGTGCTACACAGGGGTGGGGCTACACCTTC.

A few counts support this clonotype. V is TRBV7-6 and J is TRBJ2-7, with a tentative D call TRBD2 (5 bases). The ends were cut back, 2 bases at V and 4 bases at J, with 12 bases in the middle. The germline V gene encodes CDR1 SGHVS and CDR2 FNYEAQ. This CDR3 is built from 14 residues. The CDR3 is CASSLNGERYEQYF. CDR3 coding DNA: TGTGCCAGCAGCTTAAATGGGGAGCGGTACGAGCAGTACTTC.

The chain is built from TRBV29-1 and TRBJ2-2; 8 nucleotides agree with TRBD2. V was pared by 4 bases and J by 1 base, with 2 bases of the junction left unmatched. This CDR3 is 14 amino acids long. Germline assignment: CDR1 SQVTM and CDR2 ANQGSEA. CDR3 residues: CSVVLAGNTGELFF. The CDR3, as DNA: TGCAGCGTTGTTCTAGCGGGGAACACCGGGGAGCTGTTTTTT.

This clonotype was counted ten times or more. Here the CDR3 reads CSASGSSGRALGTQYF. CDR3 bases: TGCAGTGCTAGCGGGTCCAGCGGGAGAGCCTTAGGGACCCAGTACTTC. The chain combines TRBV20-1 with TRBJ2-5; 8 bases agree with TRBD2. J was trimmed by 7 bases and V by 3 bases; bases with no gene match: 16. Germline V gene sequence: CDR1 DFQATT, CDR2 SNEGSKA (reference sequence). CDR3 length: 16 residues.

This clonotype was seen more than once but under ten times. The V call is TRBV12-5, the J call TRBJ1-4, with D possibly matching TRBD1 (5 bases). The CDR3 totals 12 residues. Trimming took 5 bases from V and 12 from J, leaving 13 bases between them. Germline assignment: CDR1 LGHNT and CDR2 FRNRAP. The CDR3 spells CASGPAQGQLFF. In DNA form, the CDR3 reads TGTGCTAGTGGTCCGGCCCAGGGCCAACTGTTTTTT.

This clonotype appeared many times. The CDR3 DNA is TGCGCCAGCAGCTTGGAACAGGGAGTCAATCAGCCCCAGCATTTT. It is translated as CASSLEQGVNQPQHF. This chain joins TRBV5-1 and TRBJ1-5, with D tentatively TRBD1 (6 bases). Germline V lookup: CDR1 SGHRS, CDR2 YFSETQ. CDR3 length equals 15 residues. V dropped 0 bases and J dropped 3 bases, with 10 bases sitting between them.

CDR3 amino acids: CASRRSLWGVQFF. CDR3 sequence (DNA): TGTGCCAGCAGGCGGAGCCTTTGGGGGGTGCAGTTCTTC. The chain is built from TRBV27 and TRBJ2-1; possible D gene TRBD2, 6 bases. CDR3 length: 13 residues. Germline CDR1 and CDR2: MNHEY and SMNVEV (reference sequence). V lost 6 bases and J lost 12, with 18 bases in between.

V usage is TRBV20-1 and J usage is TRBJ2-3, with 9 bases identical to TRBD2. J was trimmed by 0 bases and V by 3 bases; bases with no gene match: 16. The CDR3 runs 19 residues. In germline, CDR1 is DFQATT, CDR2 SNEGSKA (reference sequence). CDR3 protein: CSASTGLARDLRSTDTQYF. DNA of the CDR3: TGCAGTGCTAGCACCGGACTAGCGAGAGATCTTAGGAGCACAGATACGCAGTATTTT.

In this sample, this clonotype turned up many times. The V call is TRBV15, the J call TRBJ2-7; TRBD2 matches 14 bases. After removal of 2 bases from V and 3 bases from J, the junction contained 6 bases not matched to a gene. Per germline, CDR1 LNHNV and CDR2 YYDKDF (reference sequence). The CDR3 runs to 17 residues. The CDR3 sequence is CATSRWPGTSGSYEQYF. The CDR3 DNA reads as TGTGCCACCAGCAGATGGCCCGGGACTAGCGGGAGCTACGAGCAGTACTTC. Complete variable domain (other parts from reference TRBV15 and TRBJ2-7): DAMVIQNPRYQVTQFGKPVTLSCSQTLNHNVMYWYQQKSSQAPKLLFHYYDKDFNNEADTPDNFQSRRPNTSFCFLDIRSPGLGDTAMYLCATSRWPGTSGSYEQYFGPGTRLTVT.

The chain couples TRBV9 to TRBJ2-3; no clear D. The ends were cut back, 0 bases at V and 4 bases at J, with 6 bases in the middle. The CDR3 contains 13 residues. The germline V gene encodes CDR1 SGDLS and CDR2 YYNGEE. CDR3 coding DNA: TGTGCCAGCAGCGTAGATGGAGCAGATACGCAGTATTTT. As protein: CASSVDGADTQYF.

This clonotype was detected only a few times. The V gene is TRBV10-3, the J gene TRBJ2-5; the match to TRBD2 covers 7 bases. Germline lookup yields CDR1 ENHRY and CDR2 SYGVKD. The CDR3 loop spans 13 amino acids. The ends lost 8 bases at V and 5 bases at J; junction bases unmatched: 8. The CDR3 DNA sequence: TGTGCCATCCGGGAGGAAGGCCTCGAGACCCAGTACTTC. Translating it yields CAIREEGLETQYF.

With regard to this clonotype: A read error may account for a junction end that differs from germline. The CDR3 region is CASSLLGVDSPPHF. The CDR3 coding sequence is TGTGCCAGCAGCTTATTAGGGGTGGATTCACCCCCCCACTTT. The chain carries TRBV7-9 and TRBJ1-6, with TRBD1 as a possible D gene (5 bases). The germline V gene encodes CDR1 SEHNR and CDR2 FQNEAQ (reference sequence). This CDR3 is built from 14 residues.

This chain's CDR3 is CASSSFLSSTSGGELFF. As DNA, the CDR3 is TGTGCCAGCAGCTCTTTTTTGTCATCGACTAGCGGCGGGGAGCTGTTTTTT. This chain joins TRBV7-8 and TRBJ2-2, with 9 bases identical to TRBD2. With V trimmed by 4 bases and J by 7 bases, 13 bases remained unmatched. From germline, CDR1 is SGHVS and CDR2 FQNEAQ. The CDR3 is made up of 17 amino acids.